This T cell receptor beta chain was found in a study of vaccination and CD4 T cells after COVID-19. About the study: At a median roughly 100 days (range 35 to 161) after diagnosis, post-COVID samples were drawn. Overall study results and limits: Relatively few convalescent patients were studied; early post-infection timepoints were not included.

Sequenced with the Oncomine TCR Beta short-read assay was DNA taken from cultured CD4+ T cells. Using its own MiXCR run on the PCR reads, TCRdb lists one record per CDR3 protein. The table lists roughly 20,000 distinct CDR3 sequences, approximately 67% of them singletons, with under 25% in the top ten. With respect to this clonotype: The antigen is not known.

The V gene's germline CDR1 is SGHTS and CDR2 YDEGEE. V gave up 2 bases and J gave up 6 bases, with 14 bases separating them. The CDR3 sequence is 14 residues long. Treatment meaning: approximately 10-day PBMC culture with coronavirus spike peptide pools or control peptides (ViraFEST assay). Sequences were derived from CD4+ T cells from blood, cultured in vitro, sampled before SARS-CoV-2 vaccination. This rearrangement joins TRBV5-8 to TRBJ1-1; D is unresolved. The source of this sequence is a human donor who received a COVID-19 vaccine. CDR3 sequence: CASSFSVGFPEAFF. The CDR3 nucleotides read TGTGCCAGCAGCTTTTCGGTGGGTTTCCCTGAAGCTTTCTTT. The variable domain in full, completed from reference TRBV5-8 and TRBJ1-1, reads EAGVTQSPTHLIKTRGQQATLRCSPISGHTSVYWYQQALGLGLQFLLWYDEGEERNRGNFPPRFSGRQFPNYSSELNVNALELEDSALYLCASSFSVGFPEAFFGQGTRLTVV.